This T cell receptor beta chain was recorded in a study of cytomegalovirus exposure and HLA in healthy donors. The study's findings and limits: In a later analysis, TCR association rates varied by HLA locus: DRB1 most, HLA-C fewest.

Use of 60 Vbeta and 13 Jbeta primers characterized the PCR. Clones were sequenced by immunoSEQ multiplex PCR, and TCRdb holds only the in-frame ones, with some missing. Of approximately 180,000 clones listed, approximately 80% are singletons. This clone was counted only a few times. Its target is unknown. Germline values: CDR1 LNHDA, CDR2 SQIVND (reference sequence). The CDR3 extends over 15 amino acids. J gave up 8 bases and V 6 bases, and 9 bases lay outside the gene matches. The chain combines TRBV19 with TRBJ2-1, with 11 bases identical to TRBD2. The sequenced sample consisted of PBMCs. This clonotype was obtained from a woman in her 30s in good health and CMV-seronegative. The CDR3 loop is CASRFLAGGQDEQFF. CDR3 sequence (DNA): TGTGCCAGTAGGTTCCTAGCGGGGGGTCAGGATGAGCAGTTCTTC.